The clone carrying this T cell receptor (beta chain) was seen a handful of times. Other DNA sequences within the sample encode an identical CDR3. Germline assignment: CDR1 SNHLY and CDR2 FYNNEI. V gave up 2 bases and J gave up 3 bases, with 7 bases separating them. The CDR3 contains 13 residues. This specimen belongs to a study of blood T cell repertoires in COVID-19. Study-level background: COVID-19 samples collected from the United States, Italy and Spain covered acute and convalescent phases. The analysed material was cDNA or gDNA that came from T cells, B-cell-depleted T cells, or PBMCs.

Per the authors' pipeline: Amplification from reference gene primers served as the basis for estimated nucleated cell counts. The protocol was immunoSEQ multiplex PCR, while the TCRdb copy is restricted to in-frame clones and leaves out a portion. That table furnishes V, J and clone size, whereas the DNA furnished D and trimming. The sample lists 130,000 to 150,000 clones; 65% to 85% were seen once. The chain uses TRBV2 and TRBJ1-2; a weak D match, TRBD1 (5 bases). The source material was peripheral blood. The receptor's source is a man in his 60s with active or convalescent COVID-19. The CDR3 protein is CASSESRDYGYTF. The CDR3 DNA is TGTGCCAGCAGTGAAAGCAGGGACTATGGCTACACCTTC.